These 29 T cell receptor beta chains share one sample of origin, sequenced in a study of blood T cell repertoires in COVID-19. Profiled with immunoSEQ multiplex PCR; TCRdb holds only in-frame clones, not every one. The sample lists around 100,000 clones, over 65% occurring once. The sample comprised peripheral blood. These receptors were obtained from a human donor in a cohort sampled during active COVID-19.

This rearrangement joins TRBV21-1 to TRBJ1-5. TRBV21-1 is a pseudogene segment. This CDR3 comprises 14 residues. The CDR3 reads CASPGGLGNQPQHF. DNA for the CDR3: TGTGCCAGCCCCGGGGGGTTAGGCAATCAGCCCCAGCATTTT.

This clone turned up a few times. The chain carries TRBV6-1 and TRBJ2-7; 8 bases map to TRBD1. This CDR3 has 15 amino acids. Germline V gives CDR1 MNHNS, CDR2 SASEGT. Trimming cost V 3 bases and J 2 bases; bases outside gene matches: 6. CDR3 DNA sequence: TGTGCCAGCAGTGAGGGGACAGGACTAACCTACGAGCAGTACTTC. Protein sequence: CASSEGTGLTYEQYF.

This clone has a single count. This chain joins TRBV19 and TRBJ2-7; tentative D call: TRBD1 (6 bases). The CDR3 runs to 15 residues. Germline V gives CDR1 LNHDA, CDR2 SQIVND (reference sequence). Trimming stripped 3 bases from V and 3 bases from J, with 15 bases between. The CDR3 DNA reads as TGTGCCAGTAGTATCGAAGGGGGTCGGGGCTACGAGCAGTACTTC. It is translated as CASSIEGGRGYEQYF.

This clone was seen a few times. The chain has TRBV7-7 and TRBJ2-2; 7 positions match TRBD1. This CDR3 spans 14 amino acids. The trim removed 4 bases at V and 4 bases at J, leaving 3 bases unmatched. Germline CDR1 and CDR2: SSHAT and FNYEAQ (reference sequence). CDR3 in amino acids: CASSSDRVTGELFF. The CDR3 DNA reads TGTGCCAGCAGCTCAGACAGGGTCACCGGGGAGCTGTTTTTT.

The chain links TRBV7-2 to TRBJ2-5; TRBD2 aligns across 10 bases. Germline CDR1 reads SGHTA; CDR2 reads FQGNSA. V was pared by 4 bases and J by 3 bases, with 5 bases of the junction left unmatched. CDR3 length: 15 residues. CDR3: CASSSPGLAKETQYF. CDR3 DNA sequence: TGTGCCAGCAGCTCCCCGGGACTAGCGAAAGAGACCCAGTACTTC.

CDR3 loop: CASSPILASDSSKNIQYF. Here the CDR3 DNA reads TGCGCCAGCAGCCCAATTCTAGCGAGCGATTCTTCCAAAAACATTCAGTACTTC. This chain links TRBV4-1 with TRBJ2-4; D may be TRBD2 (6 bases). Germline CDR1 MGHRA, CDR2 YSYEKL. Trimming stripped 4 bases from V and 2 bases from J, with 21 bases between. The CDR3 extends over 18 amino acids.

The CDR3 DNA is TGTGCCAGCAGCTTGGTAGGCGGGAGGGACCAAGAGACCCAGTACTTC. Its protein product is CASSLVGGRDQETQYF. The chain links TRBV5-4 to TRBJ2-5; 9 bases match TRBD2. The V gene end was trimmed by 0 bases and the J gene end by 0 bases; junction bases not matched to a gene: 3. CDR1 is SGHNT and CDR2 is YYREEE in the germline V gene (reference sequence). The CDR3 has 16 amino acids.

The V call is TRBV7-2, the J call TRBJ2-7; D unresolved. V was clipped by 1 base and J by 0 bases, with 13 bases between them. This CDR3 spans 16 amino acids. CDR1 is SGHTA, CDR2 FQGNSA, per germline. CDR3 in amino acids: CASSLGGVLSSYEQYF. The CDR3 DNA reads TGTGCCAGCAGCTTAGGAGGAGTTCTGAGCTCCTACGAGCAGTACTTC. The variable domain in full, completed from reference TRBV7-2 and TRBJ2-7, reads GAGVSQSPSNKVTEKGKDVELRCDPISGHTALYWYRQSLGQGLEFLIYFQGNSAPDKSGLPSDRFSAERTGGSVSTLTIQRTQQEDSAVYLCASSLGGVLSSYEQYFGPGTRLTVT.

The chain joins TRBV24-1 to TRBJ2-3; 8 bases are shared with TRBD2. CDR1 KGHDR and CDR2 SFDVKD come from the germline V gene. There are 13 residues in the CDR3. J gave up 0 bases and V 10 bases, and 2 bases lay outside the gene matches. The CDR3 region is CATSGTSTDTQYF. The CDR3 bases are TGTGCCACTAGCGGGACTAGCACAGATACGCAGTATTTT.

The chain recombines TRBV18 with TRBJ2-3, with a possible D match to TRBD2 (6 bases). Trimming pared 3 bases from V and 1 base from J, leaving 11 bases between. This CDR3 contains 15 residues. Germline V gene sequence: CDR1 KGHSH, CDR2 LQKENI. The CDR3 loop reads CASSPSSGGTDTQYF. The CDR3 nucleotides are TGTGCCAGCTCACCGTCGTCGGGGGGCACAGATACGCAGTATTTT.

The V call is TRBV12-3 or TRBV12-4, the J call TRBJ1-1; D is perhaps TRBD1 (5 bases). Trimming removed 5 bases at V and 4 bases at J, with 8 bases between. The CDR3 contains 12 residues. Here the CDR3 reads CASSPQGTEAFF. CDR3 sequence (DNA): TGTGCCAGCAGTCCTCAGGGCACTGAAGCTTTCTTT.

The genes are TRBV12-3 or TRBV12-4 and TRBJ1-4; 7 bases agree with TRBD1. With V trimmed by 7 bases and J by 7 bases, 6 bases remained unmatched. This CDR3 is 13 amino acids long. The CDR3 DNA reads TGTGCCAGCAAGTTGACAGGGCGTGAAAAACTGTTTTTT. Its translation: CASKLTGREKLFF.

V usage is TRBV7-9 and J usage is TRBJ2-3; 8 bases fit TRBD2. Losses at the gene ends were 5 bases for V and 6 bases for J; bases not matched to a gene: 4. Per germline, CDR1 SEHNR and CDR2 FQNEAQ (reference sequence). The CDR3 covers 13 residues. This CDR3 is CASSTGLVDTQYF. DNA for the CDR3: TGTGCCAGCAGCACGGGACTAGTGGATACGCAGTATTTT.

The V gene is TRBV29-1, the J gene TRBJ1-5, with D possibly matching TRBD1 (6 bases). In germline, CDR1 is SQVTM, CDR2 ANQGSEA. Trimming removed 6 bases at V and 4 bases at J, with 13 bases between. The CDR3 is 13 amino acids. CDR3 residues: CSVLQGTNQPQHF. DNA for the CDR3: TGCAGCGTCCTACAGGGTACAAATCAGCCCCAGCATTTT.

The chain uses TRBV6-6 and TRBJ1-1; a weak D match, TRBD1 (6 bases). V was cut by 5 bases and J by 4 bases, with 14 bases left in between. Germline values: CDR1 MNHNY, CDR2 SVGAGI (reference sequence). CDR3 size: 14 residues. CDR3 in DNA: TGTGCCAGCAGTCAACTCCAGGGGACCACTGAAGCTTTCTTT. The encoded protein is CASSQLQGTTEAFF.

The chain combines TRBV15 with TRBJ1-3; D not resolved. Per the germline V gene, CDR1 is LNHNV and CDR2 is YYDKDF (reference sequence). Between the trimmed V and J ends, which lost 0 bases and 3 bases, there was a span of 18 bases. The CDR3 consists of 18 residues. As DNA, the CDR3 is TGTGCCACCAGCAGAGATACGCGGGAGGAGGGATTTGGAAACACCATATATTTT. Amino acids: CATSRDTREEGFGNTIYF.

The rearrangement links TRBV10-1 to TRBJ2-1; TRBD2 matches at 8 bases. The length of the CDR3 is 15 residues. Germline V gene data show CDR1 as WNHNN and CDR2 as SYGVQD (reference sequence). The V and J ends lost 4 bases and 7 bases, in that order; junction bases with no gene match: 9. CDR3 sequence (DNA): TGCGCCAGCAGTGCCCAGACGGGGGGGGTGAATGAGCAGTTCTTC. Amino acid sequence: CASSAQTGGVNEQFF.

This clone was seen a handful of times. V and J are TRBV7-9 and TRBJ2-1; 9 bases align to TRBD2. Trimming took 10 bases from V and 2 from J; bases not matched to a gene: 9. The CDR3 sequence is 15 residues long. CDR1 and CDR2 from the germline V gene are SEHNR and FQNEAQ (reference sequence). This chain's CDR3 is CANEGVAGAYNEQFF. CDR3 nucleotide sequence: TGTGCCAACGAGGGGGTAGCGGGAGCCTACAATGAGCAGTTCTTC.

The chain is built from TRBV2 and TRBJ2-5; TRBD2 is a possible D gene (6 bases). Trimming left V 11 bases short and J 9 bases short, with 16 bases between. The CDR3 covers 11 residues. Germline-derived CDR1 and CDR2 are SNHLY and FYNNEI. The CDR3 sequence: CAGSGYEAQYF. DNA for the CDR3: TGTGCCGGGAGCGGGTATGAGGCCCAGTACTTC.

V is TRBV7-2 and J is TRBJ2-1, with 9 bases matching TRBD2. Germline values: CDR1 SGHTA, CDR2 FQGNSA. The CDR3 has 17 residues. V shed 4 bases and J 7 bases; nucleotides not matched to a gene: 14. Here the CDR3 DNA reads TGTGCCAGCAGCTCCCGGGGCGGCGGGGGGGCTGGGAATGAGCAGTTCTTC. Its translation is CASSSRGGGGAGNEQFF.

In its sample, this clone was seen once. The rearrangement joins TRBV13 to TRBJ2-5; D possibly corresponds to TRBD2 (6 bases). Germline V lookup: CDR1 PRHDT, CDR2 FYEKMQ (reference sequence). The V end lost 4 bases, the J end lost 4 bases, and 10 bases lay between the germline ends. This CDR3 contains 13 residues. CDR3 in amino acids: CASSSWRGETQYF. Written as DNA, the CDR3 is TGTGCCAGCAGCTCCTGGAGGGGAGAGACCCAGTACTTC.

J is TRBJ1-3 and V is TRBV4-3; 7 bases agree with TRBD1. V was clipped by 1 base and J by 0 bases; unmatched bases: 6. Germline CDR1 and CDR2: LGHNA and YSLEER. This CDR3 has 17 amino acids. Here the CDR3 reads CASSQGLGQTSGNTIYF. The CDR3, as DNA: TGCGCCAGCAGCCAAGGTCTGGGACAGACCTCTGGAAACACCATATATTTT.

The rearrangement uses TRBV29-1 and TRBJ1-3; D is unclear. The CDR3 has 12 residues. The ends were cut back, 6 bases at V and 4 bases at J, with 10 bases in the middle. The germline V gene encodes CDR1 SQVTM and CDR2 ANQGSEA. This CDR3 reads CSVMSPGNTIYF. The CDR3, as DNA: TGCAGCGTAATGAGCCCGGGAAACACCATATATTTT.

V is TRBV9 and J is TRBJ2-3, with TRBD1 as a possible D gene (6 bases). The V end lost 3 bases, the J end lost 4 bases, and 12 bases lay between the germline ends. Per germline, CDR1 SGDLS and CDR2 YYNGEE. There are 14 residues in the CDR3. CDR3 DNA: TGTGCCAGCAGCGATCGGGACATACCAGATACGCAGTATTTT. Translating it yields CASSDRDIPDTQYF.

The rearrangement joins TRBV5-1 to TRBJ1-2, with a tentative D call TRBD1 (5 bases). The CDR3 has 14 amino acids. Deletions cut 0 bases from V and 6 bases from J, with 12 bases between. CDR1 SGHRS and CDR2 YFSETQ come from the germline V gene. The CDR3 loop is CASSLEAGPNGYTF. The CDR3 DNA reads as TGCGCCAGCAGCTTGGAGGCGGGACCGAATGGCTACACCTTC.

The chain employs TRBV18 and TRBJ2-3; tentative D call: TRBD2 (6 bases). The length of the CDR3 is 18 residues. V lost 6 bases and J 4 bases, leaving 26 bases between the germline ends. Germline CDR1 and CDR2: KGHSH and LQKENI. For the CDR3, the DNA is TGTGCCAGCTCCCCGCAGATCGACAGTCTCGGGACTGCAGATACGCAGTATTTT. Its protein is CASSPQIDSLGTADTQYF. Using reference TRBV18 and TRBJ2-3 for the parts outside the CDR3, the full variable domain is NAGVMQNPRHLVRRRGQEARLRCSPMKGHSHVYWYRQLPEEGLKFMVYLQKENIIDESGMPKERFSAEFPKEGPSILRIQQVVRGDSAAYFCASSPQIDSLGTADTQYFGPGTRLTVL.

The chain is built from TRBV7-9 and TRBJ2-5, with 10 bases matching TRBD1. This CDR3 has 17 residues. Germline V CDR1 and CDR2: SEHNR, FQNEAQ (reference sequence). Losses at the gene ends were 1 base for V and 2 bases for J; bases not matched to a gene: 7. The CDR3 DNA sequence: TGTGCCAGCAGCTTAGTAGGCCGGGACAGGGGTCAAGAGACCCAGTACTTC. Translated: CASSLVGRDRGQETQYF.

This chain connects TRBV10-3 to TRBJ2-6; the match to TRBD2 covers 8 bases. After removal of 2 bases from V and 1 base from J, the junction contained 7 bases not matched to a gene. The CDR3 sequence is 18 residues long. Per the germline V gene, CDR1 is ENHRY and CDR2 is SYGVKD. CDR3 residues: CAISERGGLVSGANVLTF. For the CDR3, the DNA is TGTGCCATCAGTGAGCGGGGGGGCCTCGTTTCTGGGGCCAACGTCCTGACTTTC.

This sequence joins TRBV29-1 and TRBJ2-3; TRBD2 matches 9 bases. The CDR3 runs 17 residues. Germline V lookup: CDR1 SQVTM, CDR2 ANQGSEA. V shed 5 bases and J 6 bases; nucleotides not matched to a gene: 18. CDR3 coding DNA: TGCAGCGTTTCCATGTCCCCTAGCGGGGCGGTAGGGGATACGCAGTATTTT. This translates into CSVSMSPSGAVGDTQYF.